The 32 T cell receptor beta chains reported below all come from one sample, sequenced in a study of cytomegalovirus exposure and HLA in healthy donors. The protocol was immunoSEQ multiplex PCR, while the TCRdb copy is restricted to in-frame clones and leaves out a portion. The table lists over 150,000 clones, 80% to 85% of them singletons. Sequencing was done on a sample of PBMCs. These receptors originate from a young woman in good health and CMV-seropositive.

The rearrangement links TRBV9 to TRBJ2-7; TRBD1 aligns across 7 bases. The V gene's germline CDR1 is SGDLS and CDR2 YYNGEE. V was pared by 4 bases and J by 5 bases, with 6 bases of the junction left unmatched. The CDR3 sequence is 13 residues long. The CDR3 region is CASSSGQINEQYF. The CDR3 DNA sequence: TGTGCCAGCAGCTCGGGACAGATCAACGAGCAGTACTTC.

This chain links TRBV9 with TRBJ2-2, with 10 bases aligning to TRBD1. The CDR3 extends over 18 amino acids. Trimming removed 0 bases from V and 0 bases from J; junction bases left unmatched: 5. Looked up from germline, CDR1 is SGDLS and CDR2 is YYNGEE. For the CDR3, the DNA is TGTGCCAGCAGCGTAGGGGACAGGGGACTTGCGAACACCGGGGAGCTGTTTTTT. It encodes CASSVGDRGLANTGELFF. Variable domain in full (rest from reference TRBV9 and TRBJ2-2): DSGVTQTPKHLITATGQRVTLRCSPRSGDLSVYWYQQSLDQGLQFLIQYYNGEERAKGNILERFSAQQFPDLHSELNLSSLELGDSALYFCASSVGDRGLANTGELFFGEGSRLTVL.

The chain couples TRBV4-2 to TRBJ1-4; D is unclear. Germline V gene sequence: CDR1 LGHNA, CDR2 YNFKEQ. Deletions cut 4 bases from V and 8 bases from J, with 11 bases between. The CDR3 totals 13 residues. For the CDR3, the DNA is TGTGCCAGCAGCCTTGTTGAGAGGGAAAAACTGTTTTTT. This codes for CASSLVEREKLFF.

The genes are TRBV15 and TRBJ2-5; unclear D gene. Trimming stripped 0 bases from V and 5 bases from J, with 7 bases between. This CDR3 has 13 residues. Looked up from germline, CDR1 is LNHNV and CDR2 is YYDKDF (reference sequence). This CDR3 reads CATSRDLLETQYF. CDR3 DNA sequence: TGTGCCACCAGCAGAGATCTCTTGGAGACCCAGTACTTC.

The J gene is TRBJ2-1, the V gene TRBV7-6; 9 bases map to TRBD2. V gave up 1 base and J gave up 7 bases; unmatched junction bases: 5. The CDR3 contains 15 residues. The germline CDR1 and CDR2 sequences are SGHVS and FNYEAQ. This CDR3 reads CASSLGGGAGNEQFF. CDR3 in DNA: TGTGCCAGCAGCTTAGGCGGGGGGGCAGGGAATGAGCAGTTCTTC.

This chain links TRBV7-3 with TRBJ1-1; D is unresolved. V lost 1 base, J lost 5 bases, and 11 bases lay in between. Looked up from germline, CDR1 is SGHTA and CDR2 is FQGTGA. This CDR3 spans 14 amino acids. The CDR3 DNA reads as TGTGCCAGCAGCTTAAGGCCGGGAAGAACTGAAGCTTTCTTT. This gives the protein CASSLRPGRTEAFF.

The chain is built from TRBV19 and TRBJ1-6; D might be TRBD1 (6 bases). Trimming left V 7 bases short and J 6 bases short, with 10 bases between. The germline V gene encodes CDR1 LNHDA and CDR2 SQIVND (reference sequence). The CDR3 loop spans 13 amino acids. This CDR3 reads CASTDRLNSPLHF. CDR3 in DNA: TGTGCCAGTACCGACAGGCTTAATTCACCCCTCCACTTT.

The chain is built from TRBV4-1 and TRBJ2-2, with 9 nucleotides matching TRBD1. This CDR3 has 15 amino acids. Germline V gene lookup returns CDR1 MGHRA and CDR2 YSYEKL. V lost 5 bases to trimming and J lost 5 bases; unmatched junction nucleotides: 6. DNA for the CDR3: TGCGCCAGCAGCACACCGGGACAGGGTACCGGGGAGCTGTTTTTT. It specifies CASSTPGQGTGELFF.

V gene TRBV5-1 combines with J gene TRBJ2-5; D unclear. CDR3 length: 15 residues. Germline V lookup: CDR1 SGHRS, CDR2 YFSETQ. V was pared by 0 bases and J by 1 base, with 10 bases between. CDR3 protein: CASSLGNSRQETQYF. The CDR3 bases are TGCGCCAGCAGCTTGGGGAACAGCCGCCAAGAGACCCAGTACTTC.

V usage is TRBV7-3 and J usage is TRBJ2-7; D is possibly TRBD2 (6 bases). CDR3 length: 21 residues. With 1 base removed from V and 1 base from J, the gap between germline ends came to 29 bases. CDR1 SGHTA and CDR2 FQGTGA come from the germline V gene. The CDR3 spells CASSLRAPRDLRGEISYEQYF. Written as DNA, the CDR3 is TGTGCCAGCAGCTTAAGGGCCCCCCGGGACTTACGAGGGGAGATATCCTACGAGCAGTACTTC.

The V gene is TRBV10-2, the J gene TRBJ1-2; no firm D call. The CDR3 runs 13 residues. Germline V gene sequence: CDR1 WSHSY, CDR2 SAAADI. V shed 3 bases and J shed 8 bases, with 13 bases lying between them. The CDR3 protein is CASSDPIAGGYTF. The CDR3 nucleotides are TGCGCCAGCAGTGATCCCATAGCGGGAGGCTACACCTTC.

The rearrangement joins TRBV7-9 to TRBJ1-2; 9 nucleotides line up with TRBD1. J lost 5 bases, V lost 5 bases, and 15 bases had no gene match. The CDR3 is 17 residues long. Germline lookup yields CDR1 SEHNR and CDR2 FQNEAQ (reference sequence). The CDR3 DNA is TGTGCCAGCAGCCCCTCGGAAGGACAGGGGTTTTTGTATGGCTACACCTTC. Protein product: CASSPSEGQGFLYGYTF.

Note on this clone: Other DNA sequences from this sample encode an identical CDR3 as well. V usage is TRBV6-5 and J usage is TRBJ1-2, with TRBD1 matching over 7 bases. The CDR3 loop spans 11 amino acids. CDR1 is MNHEY and CDR2 is SVGAGI in the germline V gene. The trim removed 6 bases at V and 8 bases at J, leaving 3 bases unmatched. The CDR3 spells CASSQGGGYTF. As DNA, the CDR3 is TGTGCCAGCAGCCAGGGGGGCGGCTACACCTTC.

This chain joins TRBV7-2 and TRBJ2-3; 7 bases are a match to TRBD1. CDR3 length: 16 amino acids. Germline CDR1 reads SGHTA; CDR2 reads FQGNSA. V was clipped by 5 bases and J by 2 bases; unmatched bases: 10. The CDR3 is CASSRARGWATDTQYF. For the CDR3, the DNA is TGTGCCAGCAGCCGAGCCAGGGGGTGGGCCACAGATACGCAGTATTTT.

The chain has TRBV7-8 and TRBJ2-7; D gene ambiguous. The CDR3 is made up of 18 amino acids. Germline loops: CDR1 SGHVS, CDR2 FQNEAQ. V was clipped by 1 base and J by 4 bases, with 23 bases between them. CDR3 in amino acids: CASSLGPPLRFSGYEQYF. The CDR3 DNA reads TGTGCCAGCAGCTTAGGACCCCCCCTGAGGTTCTCTGGGTACGAGCAGTACTTC.

The chain links TRBV4-2 to TRBJ2-3, with D maybe TRBD2 (6 bases). Germline V gene lookup returns CDR1 LGHNA and CDR2 YNFKEQ. This CDR3 is built from 15 residues. V lost 2 bases, J lost 5 bases, and 14 bases lay in between. The CDR3: CASSQTRGGRDTQYF. The CDR3 nucleotides read TGTGCCAGCAGCCAAACAAGGGGAGGTAGAGATACGCAGTATTTT.

The chain links TRBV6-1 to TRBJ2-1; 8 nucleotides line up with TRBD2. The germline gives CDR1 MNHNS, CDR2 SASEGT. V dropped 4 bases and J dropped 0; count of bases not matched to a gene: 5. This CDR3 contains 16 residues. The CDR3 loop reads CASSGPGGASYNEQFF. The CDR3 region has the DNA TGTGCCAGCAGTGGCCCCGGGGGGGCCTCCTACAATGAGCAGTTCTTC.

The V gene is TRBV7-6, the J gene TRBJ1-4, with D possibly TRBD1 on 6 matching bases. Trimming stripped 2 bases from V and 5 bases from J, with 18 bases between. Germline V gene data show CDR1 as SGHVS and CDR2 as FNYEAQ. The CDR3 has 17 residues. CDR3 residues: CASSLPTGLLGNEKLFF. The CDR3, as DNA: TGTGCCAGCAGCTTACCGACAGGACTGCTTGGGAATGAAAAACTGTTTTTT.

The chain joins TRBV27 to TRBJ1-1; 7 positions agree with TRBD1. Germline CDR1 is MNHEY and CDR2 is SMNVEV (reference sequence). The CDR3 spans 14 residues. V dropped 6 bases and J dropped 11; count of bases not matched to a gene: 15. The CDR3 region is CASRPRQGGPGAFF. The CDR3 nucleotides read TGTGCCAGCAGGCCCAGACAGGGAGGACCCGGGGCTTTCTTT.

This chain uses TRBV19 with TRBJ1-2; D is unresolved. The CDR3 sequence is 13 residues long. The germline V and J ends were trimmed by 6 bases and 5 bases, with 13 bases remaining between them. Germline V lookup: CDR1 LNHDA, CDR2 SQIVND (reference sequence). The CDR3 spells CASSQILQYGYTF. Written as DNA, the CDR3 is TGTGCCAGTAGCCAGATCCTCCAATATGGCTACACCTTC. The complete variable domain, with remaining parts taken from reference TRBV19 and TRBJ1-2, reads DGGITQSPKYLFRKEGQNVTLSCEQNLNHDAMYWYRQDPGQGLRLIYYSQIVNDFQKGDIAEGYSVSREKKESFPLTVTSAQKNPTAFYLCASSQILQYGYTFGSGTRLTVV.

This clone was counted a single time. The chain has TRBV12-5 and TRBJ2-7; 12 nucleotides line up with TRBD1. CDR1 and CDR2 from the germline V gene are LGHNT and FRNRAP. V shed 5 bases and J 5 bases; nucleotides not matched to a gene: 4. This CDR3 contains 14 residues. CDR3 residues: CASGPGDRGHEQYF. CDR3 nucleotide sequence: TGTGCTAGTGGTCCTGGGGACAGGGGGCACGAGCAGTACTTC.

V is TRBV5-4 and J is TRBJ1-1; 8 bases fit TRBD1. V lost 6 bases and J lost 5; bases outside the gene matches: 12. Germline CDR1 SGHNT, CDR2 YYREEE (reference sequence). CDR3 size: 15 residues. The CDR3 DNA reads TGTGCCAGCACCAGTGGTGGCAGGGGGCGTACTGAAGCTTTCTTT. This codes for CASTSGGRGRTEAFF. Together with reference TRBV5-4 and TRBJ1-1, the CDR3 gives the full variable domain: ETGVTQSPTHLIKTRGQQVTLRCSSQSGHNTVSWYQQALGQGPQFIFQYYREEENGRGNFPPRFSGLQFPNYSSELNVNALELDDSALYLCASTSGGRGRTEAFFGQGTRLTVV.

This chain links TRBV7-2 with TRBJ2-4, with TRBD2 as a possible D gene (5 bases). Trimming took 3 bases from V and 1 from J, leaving 10 bases between them. The CDR3 length is 15 residues. The germline V gene has CDR1 SGHTA and CDR2 FQGNSA. The CDR3 coding sequence is TGTGCCAGCAGCTTCGCGGGTAACGCCAAAAACATTCAGTACTTC. It yields the protein CASSFAGNAKNIQYF.

This chain links TRBV6-1 with TRBJ2-7, with 8 bases aligning to TRBD1. Per the germline V gene, CDR1 is MNHNS and CDR2 is SASEGT. V shed 3 bases, J shed 0 bases, and the junction held 4 bases outside the gene matches. This CDR3 region has 15 residues. The CDR3 is CASSDIGQGSYEQYF. The CDR3 DNA follows: TGTGCCAGCAGTGACATTGGACAGGGCTCCTACGAGCAGTACTTC.

This clone has a handful of counts. V is TRBV19 and J is TRBJ1-2, with 12 bases aligning to TRBD1. Trimming took 5 bases from V and 7 from J; bases not matched to a gene: 14. The CDR3 totals 17 residues. Germline CDR1 reads LNHDA; CDR2 reads SQIVND (reference sequence). The CDR3 sequence: CASSFPGQGAVVGGYTF. Written as DNA, the CDR3 is TGTGCCAGTAGTTTTCCGGGACAGGGGGCGGTTGTCGGTGGCTACACCTTC.

Concerning this clone itself: The sample has other DNA sequences that encode this CDR3 too. The rearrangement joins TRBV5-1 to TRBJ2-7; D might be TRBD2 (5 bases). Germline-derived CDR1 and CDR2 are SGHRS and YFSETQ. There are 14 residues in the CDR3. V was trimmed by 0 bases and J by 0 bases, leaving 7 bases between them. The CDR3 region has the DNA TGCGCCAGCAGCTTGGATGGGAGCTCCTACGAGCAGTACTTC. Its translation is CASSLDGSSYEQYF.

The chain combines TRBV2 with TRBJ1-1; a weak D match, TRBD1 (6 bases). CDR1 is SNHLY, CDR2 FYNNEI, per germline. V was pared by 3 bases and J by 0 bases, with 8 bases between. CDR3 length: 14 amino acids. The CDR3 DNA sequence: TGTGCCAGCAGTGACGGGACATTGAACACTGAAGCTTTCTTT. This codes for CASSDGTLNTEAFF. Together with reference TRBV2 and TRBJ1-1, the CDR3 gives the full variable domain: EPEVTQTPSHQVTQMGQEVILRCVPISNHLYFYWYRQILGQKVEFLVSFYNNEISEKSEIFDDQFSVERPDGSNFTLKIRSTKLEDSAMYFCASSDGTLNTEAFFGQGTRLTVV.

V gene TRBV4-1 combines with J gene TRBJ2-7; D uncertain. CDR1 and CDR2 (germline): MGHRA, YSYEKL. The CDR3 length is 15 residues. Trimming stripped 0 bases from V and 2 bases from J, with 11 bases between. CDR3: CASSQEMARTYEQYF. In nucleotides, the CDR3 is TGCGCCAGCAGCCAAGAAATGGCCAGGACCTACGAGCAGTACTTC.

V usage is TRBV5-6 and J usage is TRBJ1-1; 10 nucleotides agree with TRBD1. The junction had 6 bases not matched to a gene; V was cut back by 4 bases and J by 3 bases. The CDR3 totals 15 residues. Germline V gives CDR1 SGHDT, CDR2 YYEEEE. CDR3 nucleotides: TGTGCCAGCAGCATTGCCGGGACAGGGGACACTGAAGCTTTCTTT. Translated, it gives CASSIAGTGDTEAFF.

The rearrangement links TRBV4-3 to TRBJ1-6; D may be TRBD1 (5 bases). The CDR3 totals 15 residues. Germline V gene sequence: CDR1 LGHNA, CDR2 YSLEER. Trimming cost V 0 bases and J 9 bases, with 12 bases left between them. CDR3 DNA: TGCGCCAGCAGCCAAGATGGAGGGGCGGGTTCACCCCTCCACTTT. It codes for CASSQDGGAGSPLHF.

V is TRBV2 and J is TRBJ1-2; 9 bases align to TRBD1. Germline-derived CDR1 and CDR2 are SNHLY and FYNNEI. The trim removed 6 bases at V and 4 bases at J, leaving 6 bases unmatched. The CDR3 is made up of 14 amino acids. DNA of the CDR3: TGTGCCAGCAGGCGGACAGGGGACGTCTATGGCTACACCTTC. The encoded protein is CASRRTGDVYGYTF.

CDR3 residues: CASSLSSSTDTQYF. CDR3 nucleotide sequence: TGCGCCAGCAGCTTGTCCTCTAGCACAGATACGCAGTATTTT. The V and J genes are TRBV5-1 and TRBJ2-3; D is unresolved. The CDR3 is 14 amino acids. Germline V CDR1 and CDR2: SGHRS, YFSETQ. Trimming removed 1 base at V and 0 bases at J, with 6 bases between.